These T cell receptor beta chains were read from a single sample in a study of T cell responses to AZD1222 COVID-19 vaccine. TCRdb's copy holds only in-frame clones and misses some; the assay was immunoSEQ multiplex PCR. Of 100,000 to 150,000 clones listed, around 86% are singletons. The material sequenced was peripheral blood, taken on day 0 of AZD1222 vaccination. The receptors originated from an adult in good health. Both conserved end residues are part of each CDR3. The D gene is left open where the match is weak. Rows may omit the clone size; those that give it use once, few, many or a size class.

V: TRBV28; J: TRBJ1-2; D: TRBD1; size: .; length: 16; DNA: TGTGCCAGCAGTTTATTGGGGACAGAAACTAACTATGGCTACACCTTC; CDR3: CASSLLGTETNYGYTF
V: TRBV14; J: TRBJ1-2; D: .; size: .; length: 14; DNA: TGTGCCAGCAGCCAAGATTGGGGTAGAGGTGGCTACACCTTC; CDR3: CASSQDWGRGGYTF
V: TRBV25-1; J: TRBJ1-6; D: TRBD1; size: once; length: 14; DNA: TGTGCCAGCAGTGACAACAGGGGACCATCACCCCTCCACTTT; CDR3: CASSDNRGPSPLHF
V: TRBV24-1; J: TRBJ2-3; D: TRBD2; size: .; length: 17; DNA: TGTGCCACCAGTACTAGCGGGGGCCACGGGAGCACAGATACGCAGTATTTT; CDR3: CATSTSGGHGSTDTQYF
V: TRBV2; J: TRBJ2-1; D: .; size: .; length: 11; DNA: TGTGCCAGCAGTGGACCCCTAGCCTCATTCTTC; CDR3: CASSGPLASFF
V: TRBV5-6; J: TRBJ2-3; D: .; size: .; length: 13; DNA: TGTGCCAGCAGCTTATTGGGGCGATGGGAGCAGTATTTT; CDR3: CASSLLGRWEQYF
V: TRBV3-1/TRBV3-2; J: TRBJ1-3; D: .; size: few; length: 15; DNA: TGTGCCAGCAGCCATCAAGGTTACTCTGGAAACACCATATATTTT; CDR3: CASSHQGYSGNTIYF
V: TRBV6-5; J: TRBJ1-2; D: TRBD1; size: .; length: 13; DNA: TGTGCCAGCAGTTTCGAGGGGGCAGGAGGCTACACCTTC; CDR3: CASSFEGAGGYTF
V: TRBV10-3; J: TRBJ2-2; D: .; size: .; length: 11; DNA: TGTGCCATCAGTGATACCGGGGAGCTGTTTTTT; CDR3: CAISDTGELFF
V: TRBV7-2; J: TRBJ2-5; D: .; size: .; length: 15; DNA: TGTGCCAGCAGCGGGGGGGGCCGCAGGGAAGAGACCCAGTACTTC; CDR3: CASSGGGRREETQYF
V: TRBV3-1/TRBV3-2; J: TRBJ2-5; D: TRBD2; size: once; length: 16; DNA: TGTGCCAGCAGCCTCCTGACGGGGGGGCCCAGCGAGACCCAGTACTTC; CDR3: CASSLLTGGPSETQYF
V: TRBV13; J: TRBJ1-5; D: TRBD1; size: .; length: 14; DNA: TGTGCCAGCAGCTTAGAGGGGGCAGGGCAGCCCCAGCATTTT; CDR3: CASSLEGAGQPQHF
V: TRBV2; J: TRBJ2-3; D: .; size: .; length: 12; DNA: TGTGCCAGCAGTGGACAGGCAGATACGCAGTATTTT; CDR3: CASSGQADTQYF
V: TRBV5-8; J: TRBJ1-5; D: TRBD1; size: .; length: 17; DNA: TGTGCCAGCAGAGGACAGGGACATGATGTTAGCAATCAGCCCCAGCATTTT; CDR3: CASRGQGHDVSNQPQHF
V: TRBV24-1; J: TRBJ2-1; D: TRBD2; size: few; length: 16; DNA: TGTGCCACCAGTCACCCGGCGGGGGGCGATCCCAATGAGCAGTTCTTC; CDR3: CATSHPAGGDPNEQFF